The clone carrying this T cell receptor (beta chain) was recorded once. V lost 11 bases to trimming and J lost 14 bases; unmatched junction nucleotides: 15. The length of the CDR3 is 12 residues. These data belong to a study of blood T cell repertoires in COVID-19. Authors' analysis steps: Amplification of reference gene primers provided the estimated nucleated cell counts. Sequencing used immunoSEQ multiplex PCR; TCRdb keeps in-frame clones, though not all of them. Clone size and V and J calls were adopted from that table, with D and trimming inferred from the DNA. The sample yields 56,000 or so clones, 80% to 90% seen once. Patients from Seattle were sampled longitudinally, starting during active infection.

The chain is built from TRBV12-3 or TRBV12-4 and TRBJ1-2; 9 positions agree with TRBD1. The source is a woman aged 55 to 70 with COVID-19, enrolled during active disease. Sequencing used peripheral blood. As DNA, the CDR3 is TGTGCCTGCTCTACAACAGGGGGCGCGGGGACCTTC. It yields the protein CACSTTGGAGTF.